The clone carrying this T cell receptor beta chain occurred once. The data originate from a study of blood T cell repertoires in COVID-19. Background on the study: Sites across the United States, Italy and Spain contributed samples from acute and convalescent COVID-19. PBMCs, B-cell-depleted T cells, or T cells were the source of the cDNA or gDNA that made up the material.

Original processing notes: Reference gene primer amplification in the assay estimated nucleated cell counts. Some clones are missing from TCRdb's copy, which holds only in-frame ones; the method was immunoSEQ multiplex PCR. That table gives V, J and clone size, and the DNA gave D and trimming. The sample lists approximately 280,000 clones, roughly 85% occurring once. V gave up 2 bases and J gave up 9 bases; unmatched junction bases: 3. The CDR3 is 13 amino acids. Germline CDR1 reads SGHNT; CDR2 reads YENEEA. Material: peripheral blood. The receptor was isolated from a woman between 70 and 85 years old with acute or convalescent COVID-19. The chain is built from TRBV11-3 and TRBJ2-1, with TRBD1 matching 8 bases. CDR3 sequence (DNA): TGTGCCAGCAGCTTACAGGGGGCGATTGAGCAGTTCTTC. Translating it yields CASSLQGAIEQFF.